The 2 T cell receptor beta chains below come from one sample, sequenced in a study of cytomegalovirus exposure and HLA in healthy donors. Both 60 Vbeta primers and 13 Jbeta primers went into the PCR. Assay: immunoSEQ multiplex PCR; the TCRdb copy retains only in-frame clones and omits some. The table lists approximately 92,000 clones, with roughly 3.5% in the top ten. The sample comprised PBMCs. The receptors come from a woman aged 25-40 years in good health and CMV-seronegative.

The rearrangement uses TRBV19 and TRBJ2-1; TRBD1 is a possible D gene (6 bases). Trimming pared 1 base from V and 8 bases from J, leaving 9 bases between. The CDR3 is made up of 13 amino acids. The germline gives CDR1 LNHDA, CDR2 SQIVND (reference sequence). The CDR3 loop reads CASSIGTVDEQFF. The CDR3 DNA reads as TGTGCCAGTAGTATAGGGACAGTCGATGAGCAGTTCTTC.

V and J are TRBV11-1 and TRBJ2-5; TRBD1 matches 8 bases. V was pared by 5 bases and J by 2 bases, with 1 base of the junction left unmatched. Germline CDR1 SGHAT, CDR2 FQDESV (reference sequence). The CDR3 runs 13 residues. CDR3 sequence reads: CASSRTGQETQYF. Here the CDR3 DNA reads TGTGCCAGCAGCCGGACAGGGCAAGAGACCCAGTACTTC.